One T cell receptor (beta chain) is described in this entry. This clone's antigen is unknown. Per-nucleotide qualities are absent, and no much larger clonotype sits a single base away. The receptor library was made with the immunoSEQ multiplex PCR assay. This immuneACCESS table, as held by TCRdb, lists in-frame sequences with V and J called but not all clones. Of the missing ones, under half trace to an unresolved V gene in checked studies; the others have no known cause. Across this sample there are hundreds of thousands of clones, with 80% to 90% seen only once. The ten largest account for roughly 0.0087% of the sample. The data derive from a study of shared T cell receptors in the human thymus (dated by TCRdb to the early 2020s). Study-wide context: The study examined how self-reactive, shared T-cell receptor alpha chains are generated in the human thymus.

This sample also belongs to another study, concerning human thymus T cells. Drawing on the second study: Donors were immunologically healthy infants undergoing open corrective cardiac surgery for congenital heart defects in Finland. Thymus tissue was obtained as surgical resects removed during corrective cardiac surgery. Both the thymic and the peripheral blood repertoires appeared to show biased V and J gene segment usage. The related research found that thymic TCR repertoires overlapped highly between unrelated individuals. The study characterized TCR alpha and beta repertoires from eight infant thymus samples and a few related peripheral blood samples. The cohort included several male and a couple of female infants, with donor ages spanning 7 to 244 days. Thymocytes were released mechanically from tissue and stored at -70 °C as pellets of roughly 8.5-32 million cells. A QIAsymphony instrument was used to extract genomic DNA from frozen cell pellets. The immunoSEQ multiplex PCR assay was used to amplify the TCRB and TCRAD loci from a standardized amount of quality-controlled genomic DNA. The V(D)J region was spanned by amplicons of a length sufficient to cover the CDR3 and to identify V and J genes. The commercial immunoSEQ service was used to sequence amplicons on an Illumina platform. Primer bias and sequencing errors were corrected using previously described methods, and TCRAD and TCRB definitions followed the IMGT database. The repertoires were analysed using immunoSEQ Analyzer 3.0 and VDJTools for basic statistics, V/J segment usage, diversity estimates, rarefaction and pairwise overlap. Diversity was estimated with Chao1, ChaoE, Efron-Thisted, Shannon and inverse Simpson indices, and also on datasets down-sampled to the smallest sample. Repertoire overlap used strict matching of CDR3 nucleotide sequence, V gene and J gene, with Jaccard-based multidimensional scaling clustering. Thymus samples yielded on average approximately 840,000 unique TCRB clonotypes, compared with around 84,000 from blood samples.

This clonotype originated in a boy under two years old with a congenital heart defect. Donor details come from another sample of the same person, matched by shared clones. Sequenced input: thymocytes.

The DNA sequence is given as TGTGCCACCGCACGCACTAGCGGGGGGGCCGGGGAGCTGTTTTTT. Its protein product is CATARTSGGAGELFF. The V gene is TRBV10-3 and the J gene is TRBJ2-2; TRBD2 aligns with 13 central bases. CDR1 and CDR2, per the germline V gene, are ENHRY and SYGVKD. At the junction V is shortened by 10 bases and J by 6 bases; bases outside the gene matches: 8. The CDR3 covers 15 residues, taking in both the cysteine and the phenylalanine. The kept DNA is CDR3 alone, 45 bases in frame from the first base.